This TCR beta chain is drawn from a study of control samples from healthy donors and cancer patients. Assay: immunoSEQ multiplex PCR; the TCRdb copy retains only in-frame clones and omits some. The repertoire holds around 63,000 clones, 70% to 90% seen once, with 2% to 2.5% in the top ten. The receptor was isolated from a woman between 45 and 65 years old with head and neck cancer. Input material: PBMCs.

The CDR3 sequence: CASSPRREGERGYTF. CDR3 bases: TGTGCCAGCTCACCACGGAGAGAGGGGGAGAGAGGCTACACCTTC. The genes are TRBV18 and TRBJ1-2; D is possibly TRBD1 (6 bases). Germline CDR1 KGHSH, CDR2 LQKENI. This CDR3 region has 15 residues. V was cut by 1 base and J by 8 bases, with 17 bases left in between.